This TCR beta chain was identified during a study of identical twins. The V gene end was trimmed by 2 bases and the J gene end by 10 bases; junction bases not matched to a gene: 7. The germline gives CDR1 SGHRS, CDR2 YFSETQ. The CDR3 runs to 14 residues. TCRdb fed the 5' RACE reads into MiXCR, producing one record per CDR3 protein. The table includes 600,000 to 700,000 distinct CDR3 sequences, approximately 22% detected once. This clonotype was found many times. Another study also made use of these data, one on T cells expressing NK-cell markers.

The sequence derives from a woman under 30 in good health. Sequenced: PBMCs. The chain recombines TRBV5-1 with TRBJ2-1, with TRBD2 identical over 9 bases. For the CDR3, the DNA is TGCGCCAGCAGCTTCAATTCGCTAGCGGGAGAGCAGTTCTTC. It translates to CASSFNSLAGEQFF.